These 23 T cell receptor beta chains share one sample of origin, sequenced in a study of OX40 agonist ivuxolimab in advanced cancers. The assay was immunoSEQ multiplex PCR, and TCRdb's table has in-frame clones only and misses some. The sample contains around 25,000 clones, roughly four fifths of which appear only once. The starting material was CD4+ or CD8+ T cells sorted from blood, obtained in a trial of the OX40 agonist ivuxolimab. These receptors all stem from an adult with an advanced solid tumor such as melanoma, head and neck, liver or kidney cancer.

This chain uses TRBV29-1 with TRBJ1-4, with TRBD1 matching over 8 bases. Germline lookup yields CDR1 SQVTM and CDR2 ANQGSEA. With V trimmed by 0 bases and J by 7 bases, 13 bases remained unmatched. CDR3 length: 17 residues. The CDR3: CSVEDPGQGAFSEKLFF. As DNA, the CDR3 is TGCAGCGTTGAAGATCCCGGCCAGGGGGCGTTTAGTGAAAAACTGTTTTTT.

The chain uses TRBV30 and TRBJ2-2; D is unresolved. V lost 1 base and J 5 bases, leaving 2 bases between the germline ends. CDR3 length: 11 amino acids. CDR1 and CDR2 (germline): GTSNPN, SVGIG (reference sequence). The CDR3 DNA reads as TGTGCCTGGAGTGAGACCGGGGAGCTGTTTTTT. Residues: CAWSETGELFF.

The chain is built from TRBV13 and TRBJ1-1; possibly TRBD1 for D (5 bases). The CDR3 is 15 residues long. CDR1 is PRHDT and CDR2 is FYEKMQ in the germline V gene (reference sequence). Trimming removed 0 bases at V and 4 bases at J, with 12 bases between. The CDR3 protein is CASSLGIRGSTEAFF. In DNA, the CDR3 is TGTGCCAGCAGCTTAGGCATCCGGGGGAGCACTGAAGCTTTCTTT.

V and J are TRBV5-1 and TRBJ2-6; D might be TRBD1 (7 bases). Germline V gene lookup returns CDR1 SGHRS and CDR2 YFSETQ. Trimming shortened V by 7 bases and J by 5 bases, and 19 bases separated the two germline ends. The CDR3 loop spans 16 amino acids. This CDR3 reads CASFGQDRGRANVLTF. The DNA of the CDR3 is TGCGCCAGCTTCGGACAGGACCGGGGGAGGGCCAACGTCCTGACTTTC. Combining the CDR3 with reference TRBV5-1 and TRBJ2-6 gives the whole variable domain KAGVTQTPRYLIKTRGQQVTLSCSPISGHRSVSWYQQTPGQGLQFLFEYFSETQRNKGNFPGRFSGRQFSNSRSEMNVSTLELGDSALYLCASFGQDRGRANVLTFGAGSRLTVL.

This clone was seen a single time. The rearrangement joins TRBV10-3 to TRBJ1-1; weak D call: TRBD1 (6 bases). The CDR3 contains 16 residues. Trimming removed 3 bases at V and 1 base at J, with 15 bases between. Germline V gene lookup returns CDR1 ENHRY and CDR2 SYGVKD. Here the CDR3 DNA reads TGTGCCATCAGTGATCCGCGACAGGTTAGGAACACTGAAGCTTTCTTT. It specifies CAISDPRQVRNTEAFF.

This chain connects TRBV5-6 to TRBJ1-4, with a tentative D call TRBD1 (6 bases). Trimming cost V 4 bases and J 4 bases, with 11 bases left between them. The CDR3 extends over 14 amino acids. Germline CDR1 SGHDT, CDR2 YYEEEE. CDR3 nucleotides: TGTGCCAGCAGCACGGACAGCAATAATGAAAAACTGTTTTTT. It codes for CASSTDSNNEKLFF.

This clone was observed a handful of times. The chain is built from TRBV29-1 and TRBJ1-1, with a weak D call TRBD1 (5 bases). Germline loops: CDR1 SQVTM, CDR2 ANQGSEA. The CDR3 extends over 13 amino acids. V lost 3 bases and J 0 bases, leaving 8 bases between the germline ends. CDR3 sequence reads: CSVDQGLNTEAFF. The CDR3 DNA reads TGCAGCGTTGACCAGGGATTGAACACTGAAGCTTTCTTT.

The CDR3 here is CASSDYGDRSHYGYTF. In DNA form, the CDR3 reads TGTGCCAGCAGCGACTACGGGGACAGGTCCCACTATGGCTACACCTTC. The chain links TRBV9 to TRBJ1-2, with TRBD1 matching over 8 bases. The CDR3 is 16 residues long. V dropped 3 bases and J dropped 3; count of bases not matched to a gene: 10. Germline loops: CDR1 SGDLS, CDR2 YYNGEE.

This chain uses TRBV19 with TRBJ1-1; 8 bases agree with TRBD1. Trimming removed 5 bases from V and 6 bases from J; junction bases left unmatched: 14. The CDR3 loop spans 16 amino acids. CDR1 and CDR2 (germline): LNHDA, SQIVND (reference sequence). The CDR3 coding sequence is TGTGCCAGTAGTCCACCTAGGTCAGGGGGCATCGCTGAAGCTTTCTTT. Translation: CASSPPRSGGIAEAFF.

The chain couples TRBV5-1 to TRBJ2-7; D not resolved. Deletions cut 1 base from V and 6 bases from J, with 17 bases between. CDR3 length equals 15 residues. CDR1 is SGHRS, CDR2 YFSETQ, per germline. Here the CDR3 DNA reads TGCGCCAGCAGCTTGCCCCTCCAAGGACGGCTCGAGCAGTACTTC. Its translation: CASSLPLQGRLEQYF.

The chain employs TRBV9 and TRBJ1-3, with 7 nucleotides matching TRBD1. This CDR3 comprises 16 residues. Trimming at V came to 4 bases and at J to 4 bases, leaving 11 bases not matched to a gene. Germline V lookup: CDR1 SGDLS, CDR2 YYNGEE. CDR3 loop: CASSLGTVRGGNTIYF. The CDR3 DNA is TGTGCCAGCAGCCTCGGGACAGTTCGTGGAGGAAACACCATATATTTT.

The V call is TRBV6-1, the J call TRBJ2-7; 11 bases map to TRBD2. The junction had 6 bases not matched to a gene; V was cut back by 6 bases and J by 2 bases. The CDR3 runs 15 residues. CDR1 MNHNS and CDR2 SASEGT come from the germline V gene. The CDR3 nucleotides read TGTGCCAGCAGGGAGCTAGCGGGGGGAGCCTACGAGCAGTACTTC. Translating it yields CASRELAGGAYEQYF.

The chain couples TRBV4-1 to TRBJ2-7; the D is unclear. Trimming cost V 1 base and J 3 bases, with 10 bases left between them. The CDR3 length is 14 residues. CDR1 MGHRA and CDR2 YSYEKL come from the germline V gene. DNA of the CDR3: TGCGCCAGCAGCCAAGTTTCGTCTGACTACGAGCAGTACTTC. Its protein is CASSQVSSDYEQYF.

V and J are TRBV9 and TRBJ2-2; no clear D gene. The CDR3 has 16 amino acids. V lost 0 bases and J 4 bases, leaving 13 bases between the germline ends. CDR1 is SGDLS, CDR2 YYNGEE, per germline. The CDR3 loop is CASSVANSRPTGELFF. DNA for the CDR3: TGTGCCAGCAGCGTAGCTAACTCCCGACCCACCGGGGAGCTGTTTTTT.

The chain combines TRBV27 with TRBJ1-1; weak D call: TRBD1 (5 bases). The CDR3 loop spans 14 amino acids. The germline V gene encodes CDR1 MNHEY and CDR2 SMNVEV (reference sequence). Trimming left V 5 bases short and J 2 bases short, with 12 bases between. DNA for the CDR3: TGTGCCAGCAGTGTGACGGGGACTAACACTGAAGCTTTCTTT. It codes for CASSVTGTNTEAFF.

The chain's CDR3 is CASSEVRVTTNEKLFF. CDR3 sequence (DNA): TGCGCCAGCAGTGAGGTCAGGGTTACAACTAATGAAAAACTGTTTTTT. The chain is built from TRBV10-2 and TRBJ1-4; weak D call: TRBD1 (5 bases). The V gene lost 2 bases and the J gene lost 0 bases, with 10 bases spanning the gap. CDR1 is WSHSY, CDR2 SAAADI, per germline. This CDR3 is built from 16 residues.

This chain uses TRBV19 with TRBJ2-5, with TRBD1 matching 11 bases. The end of the DNA aligns better with TRBJ2-7, so the J call may be wrong. The germline CDR1 and CDR2 sequences are LNHDA and SQIVND (reference sequence). This CDR3 comprises 15 residues. This CDR3 reads CASSPGTGGTYEQYF. The CDR3 DNA sequence: TGTGCCAGTAGTCCGGGGACAGGGGGGACCTACGAGCAGTACTTC.

This chain uses TRBV5-6 with TRBJ2-1; D gene uncertain. Trimming removed 1 base from V and 10 bases from J, with 6 bases in between. The CDR3 contains 11 residues. The germline V gene has CDR1 SGHDT and CDR2 YYEEEE. This chain's CDR3 is CASSLILEQFF. In DNA, the CDR3 is TGTGCCAGCAGCTTGATACTAGAGCAGTTCTTC.

This chain joins TRBV27 and TRBJ1-2; 9 nucleotides align to TRBD1. Trimming cost V 5 bases and J 4 bases; bases outside gene matches: 5. CDR1 is MNHEY, CDR2 SMNVEV, per germline (reference sequence). The CDR3 spans 14 residues. CDR3 sequence reads: CASSPGQGTYGYTF. The CDR3 bases are TGTGCCAGCAGTCCCGGACAGGGGACCTATGGCTACACCTTC.

This chain joins TRBV7-9 and TRBJ2-7; 10 nucleotides line up with TRBD1. Trimming took 4 bases from V and 4 from J; bases not matched to a gene: 10. Germline V lookup: CDR1 SEHNR, CDR2 FQNEAQ (reference sequence). This CDR3 region has 16 residues. CDR3 bases: TGTGCCAGCAGCTCGACAGGGGGCAGTCGATCTTACGAGCAGTACTTC. Protein product: CASSSTGGSRSYEQYF.

V usage is TRBV6-5 and J usage is TRBJ1-1; D gene uncertain. V was clipped by 5 bases and J by 0 bases, with 7 bases between them. Germline CDR1 MNHEY, CDR2 SVGAGI. The CDR3 runs 13 residues. CDR3 nucleotides: TGTGCCAGCAGTGGGGAGATGAACACTGAAGCTTTCTTT. Encoded protein: CASSGEMNTEAFF.

The rearrangement uses TRBV6-5 and TRBJ2-3; TRBD2 matches 15 bases. The V segment lost 4 bases and the J segment 4 bases; nucleotides outside the gene matches: 0. Looked up from germline, CDR1 is MNHEY and CDR2 is SVGAGI. This CDR3 is 15 amino acids long. The CDR3: CASSWTSGGADTQYF. CDR3 nucleotide sequence: TGTGCCAGCAGTTGGACTAGCGGGGGGGCAGATACGCAGTATTTT.

This CDR3 is CASSLEAQGARYGYTF. CDR3 bases: TGTGCCAGCAGCTTAGAGGCACAGGGGGCGCGGTATGGCTACACCTTC. The rearrangement uses TRBV13 and TRBJ1-2; 9 bases are a match to TRBD1. The CDR3 loop spans 16 amino acids. V dropped 1 base and J dropped 5; count of bases not matched to a gene: 8. The V gene's germline CDR1 is PRHDT and CDR2 FYEKMQ (reference sequence).